Listed below are T cell receptor beta chains from one sample, sequenced in a study of Graves' ophthalmopathy and Graves' hyperthyroidism. TCRdb used MiXCR to reprocess the multiplex PCR reads, holding one entry per CDR3 protein. The sample lists roughly 400,000 distinct CDR3 sequences, around 20% occurring once. Sequenced input: peripheral blood. The receptors were sampled from a woman under 30 with Graves' ophthalmopathy. Both conserved end residues are part of each CDR3. Each record gives: CDR3 length, D gene, clone size, V gene, J gene, CDR3 DNA, CDR3 protein. D genes are given only for firm matches. Only some rows state a clone size, as once, few, many or a class for expanded clones.

>14|TRBD1|many|TRBV20-1|TRBJ2-5
TGCAGTGCTCCCGGGACAGGGGGCTGGGAGACCCAGTACTTC
CSAPGTGGWETQYF
>17|TRBD1|many|TRBV6-5|TRBJ2-7
TGTGCCAGCAGTTACTCGATAACTCGGGACAGAGCCTACGAGCAGTACTTC
CASSYSITRDRAYEQYF
>15|.|many|TRBV11-2|TRBJ2-7
TGTGCCAGCAGCTCTCTCAGCGAGACTAGCTACGAGCAGTACTTC
CASSSLSETSYEQYF
>13|.|many|TRBV6-2/TRBV6-3|TRBJ1-1
TGTGCCAGCAGTTATTTAAGGGACACTGAAGCTTTCTTT
CASSYLRDTEAFF
>13|TRBD1|many|TRBV10-3|TRBJ1-1
TGTGCCATCAGTGAGAGGACAGGGACTGAAGCTTTCTTT
CAISERTGTEAFF
>13|.|.|TRBV12-3/TRBV12-4|TRBJ1-1
TGTGCCAGCAGTCAACGGGAGGGCACTGAAGCTTTCTTT
CASSQREGTEAFF
>17|TRBD1|.|TRBV7-2|TRBJ1-2
TGTGCCAGCAGCTTAGCGGGAGGACAGGTTTTAGGCTATGGCTACACCTTC
CASSLAGGQVLGYGYTF
>17|.|.|TRBV11-1|TRBJ2-5
TGTGCCAGCAGCTCAGGTCGGCGGGGACAGTACCAAGAGACCCAGTACTTC
CASSSGRRGQYQETQYF
>15|TRBD1|many|TRBV7-2|TRBJ1-6
TGTGCCAGCAGCTTAGATACAGGGGGCTATTCCGCTCTCCACTTT
CASSLDTGGYSALHF
>13|TRBD1|many|TRBV12-3/TRBV12-4|TRBJ1-2
TGTGCCAGCACCGGGACAGGAAACTATGGCTACACCTTC
CASTGTGNYGYTF
>14|.|many|TRBV28|TRBJ1-5
TGTGCCAGCAGTTTAGAGGGGACCGTTCAGCCCCAGCATTTT
CASSLEGTVQPQHF
>16|TRBD1|many|TRBV6-5|TRBJ2-5
TGTGCCAGCAGAGCACCACGACAGGGGTTGACGGAGACCCAGTACTTC
CASRAPRQGLTETQYF
>14|TRBD2|.|TRBV19|TRBJ2-4
TGTGCCAGTACCCCGGAGACTAGCTCTAACATTCAGTACTTC
CASTPETSSNIQYF
>15|.|.|TRBV20-1|TRBJ2-5
TGCAGTGCTAGAGAAGTAGCCCAGTACCAAGAGACCCAGTACTTC
CSAREVAQYQETQYF
>16|TRBD2|many|TRBV11-1|TRBJ2-1
TGTGCCAGCAGCGAGGGACTAGCGGGAGCGTACAATGAGCAGTTCTTC
CASSEGLAGAYNEQFF
>15|TRBD2|.|TRBV7-8|TRBJ2-7
TGTGCCAGCAGCCCCCTAACTAGCGCCTACTACGAGCAGTACTTC
CASSPLTSAYYEQYF
>17|.|many|TRBV6-2/TRBV6-3|TRBJ1-6
TGTGCCAGCAGTTACCCGACTGGGAGGGCCCATAATTCACCCCTCCACTTT
CASSYPTGRAHNSPLHF
>13|TRBD1|many|TRBV20-1|TRBJ2-7
TGCAGTGCTTGGGACAGGGGGCCCGACGAGCAGTACTTC
CSAWDRGPDEQYF
>16|TRBD1|many|TRBV6-2/TRBV6-3|TRBJ1-6
TGTGCCAGCAGACTTCTTCCGGGACAGCAAAATTCACCCCTCCACTTT
CASRLLPGQQNSPLHF
>13|.|.|TRBV6-9|TRBJ1-6
TGTGCCAGCAGTTTTGGGGTTGGTTCACCCCTCCACTTT
CASSFGVGSPLHF
>14|.|many|TRBV4-2|TRBJ1-5
TGTGCCAGCAGCCAGTTAGGGGGGCATCAGCCCCAGCATTTT
CASSQLGGHQPQHF